A selection of T cell receptor beta chains follows, all from one sample in a study of cytomegalovirus exposure and HLA in healthy donors. Profiling relied on immunoSEQ multiplex PCR, and the TCRdb table lists in-frame clones only, not all of them. The sample carries 85,000 to 130,000 clones, about 77% recorded once. The specimen sequenced was PBMCs. The receptors were gathered from a woman in her forties or fifties in good health and CMV-seropositive. Each CDR3 is given with its conserved first and last residue. The D gene is left open where the match is weak. Some rows mark clone size as missing; the rest say once, few, many or name a class of expanded clone.

abundance,v_gene,j_gene,d_gene,CDR3aa,CDR3nt
few,TRBV9,TRBJ2-7,TRBD2,CASSVGGGEQYF,TGTGCCAGCAGCGTAGGGGGGGGCGAGCAGTACTTC
.,TRBV5-6,TRBJ2-7,.,CASSLSSTRAGEQYF,TGTGCCAGCAGCTTGTCTTCGACTAGGGCGGGCGAGCAGTACTTC
.,TRBV29-1,TRBJ2-1,.,CSVGVYEQFF,TGCAGCGTTGGCGTATATGAGCAGTTCTTC
.,TRBV6-6,TRBJ2-2,.,CASLRGADTGELFF,TGTGCCAGCCTCCGGGGGGCGGACACCGGGGAGCTGTTTTTT
.,TRBV7-2,TRBJ2-7,.,CASSLARHYEQYF,TGTGCCAGCAGCTTAGCCAGGCACTACGAGCAGTACTTC
.,TRBV30,TRBJ2-3,TRBD2,CAWSPPLAGSGTDTQYF,TGTGCCTGGAGTCCCCCACTAGCGGGATCCGGCACAGATACGCAGTATTTT
.,TRBV10-3,TRBJ2-5,TRBD2,CAISPSGRSQETQYF,TGTGCCATCAGTCCTAGCGGGAGATCCCAAGAGACCCAGTACTTC
.,TRBV29-1,TRBJ2-7,TRBD2,CSVVREDTYEQYF,TGCAGCGTTGTGCGGGAGGATACCTACGAGCAGTACTTC
.,TRBV5-4,TRBJ2-7,TRBD2,CASSQTASGYYEQYF,TGTGCCAGCAGCCAAACGGCTAGCGGGTACTACGAGCAGTACTTC
.,TRBV6-1,TRBJ2-7,.,CASSSAYEQYF,TGTGCCAGCAGTTCCGCCTACGAGCAGTACTTC
.,TRBV5-1,TRBJ2-7,.,CASSLTNGGYEQYF,TGCGCCAGCAGCTTAACCAACGGGGGCTACGAGCAGTACTTC
.,TRBV4-1,TRBJ1-1,TRBD1,CASSQDRRDRGWGTEAFF,TGCGCCAGCAGCCAAGATCGTCGGGACAGGGGGTGGGGCACTGAAGCTTTCTTT
.,TRBV19,TRBJ1-3,.,CASSTLSSGNTIYF,TGTGCCAGTAGTACTCTGAGCTCTGGAAACACCATATATTTT